Sequencing of this TCR beta chain was carried out in a study of T cells in Graves' hyperthyroidism and ophthalmopathy. About the research overall: Any treatment followed the collection of peripheral blood at initial diagnosis.

The authors obtained PBMCs from around 10 ml of fresh peripheral blood. Trimming removed 4 bases at V and 2 bases at J, with 15 bases between. The CDR3 is 16 amino acids. The V gene's germline CDR1 is MDHEN and CDR2 SYDVKM. The table lists this clonotype with many counts. Amplification of TCR beta CDR3 regions used RNA as the template. HTBI primers were used for first-round RT-PCR of the TCR CDR3. From the multiplex PCR reads, TCRdb called clonotypes with MiXCR, one entry per CDR3 protein. The repertoire holds nearly 600,000 distinct CDR3 sequences, with about 14% as singletons. This clonotype was sampled from a woman aged 25 to 39 with Graves' hyperthyroidism that later progressed to Graves' ophthalmopathy. Sequencing was performed on blood. The chain recombines TRBV28 with TRBJ1-5; a weak D match, TRBD1 (5 bases). The DNA for the CDR3 is TGTGCCAGCAGTTCGTCGGGGGGGTCACGCAATCAGCCCCAGCATTTT. This sequence encodes CASSSSGGSRNQPQHF. The full variable domain, completed using reference TRBV28 and TRBJ1-5, is DVKVTQSSRYLVKRTGEKVFLECVQDMDHENMFWYRQDPGLGLRLIYFSYDVKMKEKGDIPEGYSVSREKKERFSLILESASTNQTSMYLCASSSSGGSRNQPQHFGDGTRLSIL.